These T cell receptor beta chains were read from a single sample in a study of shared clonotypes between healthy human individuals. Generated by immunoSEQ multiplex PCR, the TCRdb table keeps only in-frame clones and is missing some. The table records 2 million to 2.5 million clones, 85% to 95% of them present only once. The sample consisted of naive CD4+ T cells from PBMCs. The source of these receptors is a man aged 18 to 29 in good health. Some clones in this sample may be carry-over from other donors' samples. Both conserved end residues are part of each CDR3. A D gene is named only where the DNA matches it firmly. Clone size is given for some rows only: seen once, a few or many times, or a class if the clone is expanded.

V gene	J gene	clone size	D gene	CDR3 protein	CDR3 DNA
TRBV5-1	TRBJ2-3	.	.	CASSPQPQGKGTDTQYF	TGCGCCAGCAGCCCGCAACCGCAGGGGAAGGGCACAGATACGCAGTATTTT
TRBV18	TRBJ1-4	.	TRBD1	CASSPFGDSRYEKLFF	TGTGCCAGCTCACCCTTTGGGGACAGTAGATATGAAAAACTGTTTTTT
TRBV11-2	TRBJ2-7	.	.	CASSLEVGTYEQYF	TGTGCCAGCAGCTTAGAGGTGGGGACCTACGAGCAGTACTTC
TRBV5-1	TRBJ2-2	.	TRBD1	CASSLEGQVKTGELFF	TGCGCCAGCAGCTTGGAGGGACAGGTCAAGACCGGGGAGCTGTTTTTT
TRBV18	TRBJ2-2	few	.	CASRPPGRGTGELFF	TGTGCCAGCCGGCCCCCGGGGAGAGGCACCGGGGAGCTGTTTTTT
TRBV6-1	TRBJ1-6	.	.	CASSEETLHF	TGTGCCAGCAGTGAAGAAACCCTCCACTTT
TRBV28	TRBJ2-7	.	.	CASQGGSASYEQYF	TGTGCCAGCCAGGGGGGGTCCGCTTCCTACGAGCAGTACTTC
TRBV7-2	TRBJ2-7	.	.	CASSLASGQAAYEQYF	TGTGCCAGCAGCTTAGCGAGTGGGCAGGCCGCCTACGAGCAGTACTTC
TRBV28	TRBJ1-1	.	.	CASSLVGLAGMTEAFF	TGTGCCAGCAGTTTAGTGGGGTTGGCAGGGATGACTGAAGCTTTCTTT
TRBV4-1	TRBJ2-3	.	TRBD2	CASSPPASGSDTQYF	TGCGCCAGCAGCCCTCCCGCTAGCGGGAGTGATACGCAGTATTTT
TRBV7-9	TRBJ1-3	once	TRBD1	CASSSYRGLVDTIYF	TGTGCCAGCAGCTCCTACAGGGGGCTAGTGGACACCATATATTTT
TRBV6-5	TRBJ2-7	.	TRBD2	CASRRGSGSYEQYF	TGTGCCAGCAGGAGAGGTAGCGGGAGTTACGAGCAGTACTTC
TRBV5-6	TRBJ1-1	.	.	CASSLGPDMNTEAFF	TGTGCCAGCAGCTTGGGGCCGGATATGAACACTGAAGCTTTCTTT
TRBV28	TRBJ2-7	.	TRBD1	CASGLRDRRKGQYF	TGTGCCAGCGGTCTCCGGGACAGAAGAAAAGGGCAGTACTTC
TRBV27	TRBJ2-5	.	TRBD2	CASMRLAGQETQYF	TGTGCCAGCATGAGACTAGCGGGTCAAGAGACCCAGTACTTC
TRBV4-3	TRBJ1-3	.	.	CASSQGANSGNTIYF	TGCGCCAGCAGCCAAGGGGCCAACTCTGGAAACACCATATATTTT
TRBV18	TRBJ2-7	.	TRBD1	CASSPGTGGSEQYF	TGTGCCAGCTCACCAGGGACAGGGGGCTCCGAGCAGTACTTC
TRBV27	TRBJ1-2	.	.	CASSLLRDSEHGYTF	TGTGCCAGCAGTTTATTAAGGGACTCAGAACATGGCTACACCTTC
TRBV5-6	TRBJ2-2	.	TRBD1	CASSLAGQGAGELFF	TGTGCCAGCAGCTTGGCCGGACAGGGGGCCGGGGAGCTGTTTTTT
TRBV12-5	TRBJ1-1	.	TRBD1	CASGPGGVGTEAFF	TGTGCTAGTGGCCCAGGGGGGGTCGGCACTGAAGCTTTCTTT
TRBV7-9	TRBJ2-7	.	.	CASSPRESYEQYF	TGTGCCAGCAGCCCACGAGAGTCCTACGAGCAGTACTTC
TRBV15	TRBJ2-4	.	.	CATRWSPGDIQYF	TGTGCCACCAGGTGGTCACCCGGGGACATTCAGTACTTC
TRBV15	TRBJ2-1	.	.	CATSRDGDNEQFF	TGTGCCACCAGCAGAGATGGGGACAATGAGCAGTTCTTC
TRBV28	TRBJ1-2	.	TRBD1	CASRQGDYGYTF	TGTGCCAGCCGACAGGGAGACTATGGCTACACCTTC
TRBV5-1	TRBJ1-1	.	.	CASSRGRVTEAFF	TGCGCCAGCAGTCGGGGCCGGGTAACTGAAGCTTTCTTT
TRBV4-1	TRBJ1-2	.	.	CASSPSTGTWDSVNYGYTF	TGCGCCAGCAGCCCATCTACCGGGACATGGGATAGTGTTAACTATGGCTACACCTTC
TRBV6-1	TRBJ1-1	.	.	CASSEALGLPNTEAFF	TGTGCCAGCAGTGAAGCATTGGGACTGCCGAACACTGAAGCTTTCTTT
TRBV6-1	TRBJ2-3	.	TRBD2	CASSEAYVGRGGTDTQYF	TGTGCCAGCAGTGAAGCCTATGTTGGGCGGGGGGGCACAGATACGCAGTATTTT
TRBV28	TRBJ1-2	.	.	CASSGPGRTSSGEGYTF	TGTGCCAGCAGTGGCCCGGGACGGACATCGAGCGGGGAAGGCTACACCTTC
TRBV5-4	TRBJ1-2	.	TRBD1	CASGRGMGQGGGYTF	TGTGCCAGCGGCCGTGGAATGGGACAGGGAGGCGGCTACACCTTC
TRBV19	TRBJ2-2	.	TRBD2	CASRGRGPRLAGVNTGELFF	TGTGCCAGTAGGGGGAGGGGGCCGCGGTTAGCGGGAGTGAACACCGGGGAGCTGTTTTTT
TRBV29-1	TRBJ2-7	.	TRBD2	CSARLLAGTSEQYF	TGCAGCGCCCGGTTACTAGCGGGAACGAGCGAGCAGTACTTC
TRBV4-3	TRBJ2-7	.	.	CASSLRLNTRDSLHYGQYF	TGCGCCAGCAGCCTACGACTAAACACCCGGGACTCACTCCACTATGGGCAGTACTTC
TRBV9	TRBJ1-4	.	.	CASSVGSVANEKLFF	TGTGCCAGCAGCGTAGGGTCTGTAGCTAATGAAAAACTGTTTTTT
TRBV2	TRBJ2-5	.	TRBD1	CASSEGQQYF	TGTGCCAGCAGTGAGGGACAGCAGTACTTC
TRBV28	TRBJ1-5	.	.	CASSLRDYSNQPQHF	TGTGCCAGCAGTTTACGAGATTATAGCAATCAGCCCCAGCATTTT
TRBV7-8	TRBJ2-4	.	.	CASSLVPAAGGNIQYF	TGTGCCAGCAGCTTAGTGCCAGCCGCAGGGGGGAACATTCAGTACTTC
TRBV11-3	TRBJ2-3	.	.	CASSSRGGISDTQYF	TGTGCCAGCAGCTCCCGAGGGGGAATCTCAGATACGCAGTATTTT
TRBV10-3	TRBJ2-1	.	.	CAISPSVNEQFF	TGTGCCATCAGTCCTAGCGTCAATGAGCAGTTCTTC
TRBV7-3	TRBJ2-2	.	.	CASSPQGAGVGTGELFF	TGTGCCAGCAGCCCCCAAGGGGCAGGGGTGGGGACCGGGGAGCTGTTTTTT
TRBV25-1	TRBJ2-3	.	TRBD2	CASSDLLAGVTDTQYF	TGTGCCAGCAGTGACCTACTAGCGGGAGTTACAGATACGCAGTATTTT
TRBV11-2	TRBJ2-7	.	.	CASSLIFVPGGQDEQYF	TGTGCCAGCAGCTTAATTTTTGTTCCTGGGGGCCAGGACGAGCAGTACTTC
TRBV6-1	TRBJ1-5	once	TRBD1	CASSEVRSGGQPQHF	TGTGCCAGCAGTGAAGTGAGGTCAGGGGGGCAGCCCCAGCATTTT
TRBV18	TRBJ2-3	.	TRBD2	CASSWNPGLVLQDTQYF	TGTGCCAGCTCATGGAACCCGGGACTAGTACTTCAGGATACGCAGTATTTT
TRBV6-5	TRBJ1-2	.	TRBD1	CASSMDRPKDYGYTF	TGTGCCAGCAGCATGGACAGGCCGAAGGACTATGGCTACACCTTC
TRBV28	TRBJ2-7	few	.	CASSPDGGATEQYF	TGTGCCAGCAGTCCGGACGGGGGCGCGACCGAGCAGTACTTC
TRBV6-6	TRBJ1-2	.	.	CASSYTRASFNYGYTF	TGTGCCAGCAGTTACACCAGGGCGTCCTTTAACTATGGCTACACCTTC
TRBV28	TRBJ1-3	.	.	CASSRFRATSGNTIYF	TGTGCCAGCAGCCGTTTCAGGGCCACCTCTGGAAACACCATATATTTT
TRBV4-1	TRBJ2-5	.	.	CASSQDRAALGETQYF	TGCGCCAGCAGCCAAGATCGAGCGGCCCTGGGAGAGACCCAGTACTTC
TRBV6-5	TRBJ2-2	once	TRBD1	CATRGQGYTGELFF	TGTGCCACCCGGGGACAGGGGTACACCGGGGAGCTGTTTTTT
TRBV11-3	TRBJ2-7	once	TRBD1	CASSRGQGSYEQYF	TGTGCCAGCAGCCGGGGACAGGGAAGCTACGAGCAGTACTTC
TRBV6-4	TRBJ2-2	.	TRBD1	CASRGQGASGELFF	TGTGCCAGCAGAGGACAGGGGGCATCTGGGGAGCTGTTTTTT
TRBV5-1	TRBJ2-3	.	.	CASSLGGGTDTQYF	TGCGCCAGCAGCTTGGGAGGTGGCACAGATACGCAGTATTTT
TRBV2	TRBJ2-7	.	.	CASTRSGSEQYF	TGTGCCAGCACCCGTTCGGGTAGCGAGCAGTACTTC
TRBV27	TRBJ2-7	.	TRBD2	CASSFEDWARGRGSYEQYF	TGTGCCAGCAGTTTCGAAGACTGGGCCCGCGGGAGGGGGTCCTACGAGCAGTACTTC
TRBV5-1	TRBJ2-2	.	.	CASSLAPETGELFF	TGCGCCAGCAGCTTGGCTCCCGAAACCGGGGAGCTGTTTTTT
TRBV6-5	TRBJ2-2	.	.	CASRNGPSGELFF	TGTGCCAGCAGGAACGGTCCTTCGGGGGAGCTGTTTTTT
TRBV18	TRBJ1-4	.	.	CASSPGTENEKLFF	TGTGCCAGCTCACCCGGGACGGAGAATGAAAAACTGTTTTTT
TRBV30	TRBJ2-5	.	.	CAWGGLRTQEETQYF	TGTGCCTGGGGGGGGCTGCGGACCCAAGAAGAGACCCAGTACTTC
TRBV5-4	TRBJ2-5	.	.	CASSSRLEQETQYF	TGTGCCAGCAGCTCCCGACTAGAGCAAGAGACCCAGTACTTC